This T cell receptor beta chain comes out of a study of T cell changes during pregnancy in multiple sclerosis. Clones were sequenced by immunoSEQ multiplex PCR, and TCRdb holds only the in-frame ones, with some missing. The data contain roughly 45,000 clones, just under 95% of them seen just once; the ten biggest clones take up around 6.4%. Germline V gene sequence: CDR1 SGHKS, CDR2 YYEKEE (reference sequence). The CDR3 spans 14 residues. Trimming pared 5 bases from V and 4 bases from J, leaving 15 bases between. J is TRBJ1-2 and V is TRBV5-5; unclear D gene. The source is a female donor with multiple sclerosis, enrolled in a pregnancy study. Sequencing used CD8+ T cells from peripheral blood mononuclear cells, obtained in the first trimester of pregnancy. CDR3 loop: CASSSPVNLYGYTF. The CDR3 DNA reads as TGTGCCAGCAGTTCCCCAGTGAACCTCTATGGCTACACCTTC. Combining the CDR3 with reference TRBV5-5 and TRBJ1-2 gives the whole variable domain DAGVTQSPTHLIKTRGQQVTLRCSPISGHKSVSWYQQVLGQGPQFIFQYYEKEERGRGNFPDRFSARQFPNYSSELNVNALLLGDSALYLCASSSPVNLYGYTFGSGTRLTVV.